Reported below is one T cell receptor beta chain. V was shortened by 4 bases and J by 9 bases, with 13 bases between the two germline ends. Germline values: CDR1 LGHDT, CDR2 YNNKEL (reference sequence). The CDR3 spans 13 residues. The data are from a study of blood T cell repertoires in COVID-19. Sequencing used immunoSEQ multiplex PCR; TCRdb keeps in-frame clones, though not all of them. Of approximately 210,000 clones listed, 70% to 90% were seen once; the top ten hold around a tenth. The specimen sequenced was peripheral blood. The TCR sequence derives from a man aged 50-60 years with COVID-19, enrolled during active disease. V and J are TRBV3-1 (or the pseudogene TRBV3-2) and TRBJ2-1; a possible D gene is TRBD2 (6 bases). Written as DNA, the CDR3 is TGTGCCAGCAGCCTCCTGAGGCGGGGTGAGCAGTTCTTC. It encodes CASSLLRRGEQFF.